This T cell receptor (beta chain) emerged from a study of blood T cell repertoires in COVID-19. In the study overall: Spain, Italy and the United States supplied samples that represented acute and convalescent COVID-19.

Losses at the gene ends were 6 bases for V and 5 bases for J; bases not matched to a gene: 14. The CDR3 has 16 amino acids. Germline V gene lookup returns CDR1 SNHLY and CDR2 FYNNEI. How the authors handled the data: Counts of nucleated cells, estimated from reference gene primer amplification, were obtained. Here immunoSEQ multiplex PCR was the method, and the copy in TCRdb shows in-frame clones only, minus some. V, J and clone size were drawn from that table, and D and trimming were deduced from the DNA. The profile shows roughly 200,000 clones, under 90% of them singletons. Sequenced material: peripheral blood. This clonotype was sampled from a woman of 80 years or more with COVID-19, enrolled during active disease. V is TRBV2 and J is TRBJ1-2, with 8 bases aligning to TRBD1. CDR3 DNA sequence: TGTGCCAGCAGAAACCCCCCGGACAGGGCTGGGTATGGCTACACCTTC. Encoded protein: CASRNPPDRAGYGYTF.